The 24 T cell receptor beta chains presented below share a single source sample, sequenced in a study of identical twins. TCRdb called the 5' RACE reads again in MiXCR, with one record for every CDR3 protein. Among 350,000 to 400,000 distinct CDR3 sequences listed, around 9% were seen once. The sequenced sample was naive T cells sorted from blood. The receptors here all came from a woman aged 45-65 years in good health.

Worth noting for this clonotype: Sequence at one end of the junction differs from germline and may be a read error. The V gene is TRBV20-1, the J gene TRBJ2-1, with D possibly being TRBD1 (6 bases). CDR3 length: 14 residues. The germline V gene has CDR1 DFQATT and CDR2 SNEGSKA (reference sequence). CDR3 coding DNA: TGCAGTGCTAGTGTGGGGGCCTCCTACAATGAGCAGTCCTTC. This gives the protein CSASVGASYNEQSF.

This clonotype occurred a few times. This chain links TRBV18 with TRBJ1-6, with 7 bases matching TRBD1. The CDR3 covers 15 residues. Per the germline V gene, CDR1 is KGHSH and CDR2 is LQKENI. The J segment lost 8 bases and the V segment lost 2 bases, leaving 6 bases of the junction unmatched. The chain's CDR3 is CASSPDRVNHSPLHF. The CDR3 DNA is TGTGCCAGCTCACCAGACAGGGTCAACCATTCACCCCTCCACTTT.

This clonotype has only a few counts. The chain couples TRBV4-1 to TRBJ2-3; 8 positions agree with TRBD2. The CDR3 covers 19 residues. The junction had 12 bases not matched to a gene; V was cut back by 1 base and J by 0 bases. Per the germline V gene, CDR1 is MGHRA and CDR2 is YSYEKL. Here the CDR3 DNA reads TGCGCCAGCAGCCAAGGTTGGAGGGCTAGCGGGTCTAGCACAGATACGCAGTATTTT. It specifies CASSQGWRASGSSTDTQYF.

V is TRBV15 and J is TRBJ2-5; D uncertain. Germline CDR1 reads LNHNV; CDR2 reads YYDKDF (reference sequence). V was trimmed by 1 base and J by 4 bases, leaving 7 bases between them. The length of the CDR3 is 13 residues. DNA of the CDR3: TGTGCCACCAGCAGAGGACCCTCAGAGACCCAGTACTTC. Amino acids: CATSRGPSETQYF.

The chain carries TRBV6-2 or TRBV6-3 and TRBJ2-1, with TRBD1 identical over 8 bases. V was pared by 0 bases and J by 0 bases, with 1 base of the junction left unmatched. The germline V gene has CDR1 MNHEY and CDR2 SVGEGT. The CDR3 covers 16 residues. CDR3 residues: CASSYSGTGSYNEQFF. The CDR3, as DNA: TGTGCCAGCAGTTACTCCGGGACAGGCTCCTACAATGAGCAGTTCTTC.

The table lists this clonotype with a few counts. This chain uses TRBV25-1 with TRBJ2-1; 14 nucleotides align to TRBD2. This CDR3 has 16 residues. The trim removed 6 bases at V and 8 bases at J, leaving 9 bases unmatched. The germline V gene encodes CDR1 MGHDK and CDR2 SYGVNS. The CDR3 protein is CASSGRLAGGPDEQFF. DNA for the CDR3: TGTGCCAGCAGCGGACGACTAGCGGGAGGGCCGGATGAGCAGTTCTTC.

V is TRBV5-1 and J is TRBJ1-3; possibly TRBD1 for D (6 bases). The CDR3 is 19 residues long. Trimming stripped 2 bases from V and 2 bases from J, with 23 bases between. CDR1 and CDR2 from the germline V gene are SGHRS and YFSETQ. CDR3 sequence: CASSFVPGGGQGAGNTIYF. CDR3 bases: TGCGCCAGCAGCTTCGTGCCGGGGGGGGGCCAAGGAGCTGGAAACACCATATATTTT.

The rearrangement uses TRBV12-3 or TRBV12-4 and TRBJ1-1; D is ambiguous. Trimming shortened V by 2 bases and J by 7 bases, and 5 bases separated the two germline ends. CDR3 length: 11 residues. CDR3: CASSLTNEAFF. CDR3 in DNA: TGTGCCAGCAGTTTAACGAATGAAGCTTTCTTT.

This clonotype showed up many times. The rearrangement links TRBV20-1 to TRBJ2-1; 8 bases are shared with TRBD1. Germline V lookup: CDR1 DFQATT, CDR2 SNEGSKA (reference sequence). J gave up 7 bases and V 4 bases, and 6 bases lay outside the gene matches. CDR3 length: 13 residues. CDR3 residues: CSAKGQGRNEQFF. The CDR3 coding sequence is TGCAGTGCTAAAGGACAGGGTAGAAATGAGCAGTTCTTC.

This clonotype was detected many times. V gene TRBV5-1 combines with J gene TRBJ2-4, with D possibly matching TRBD2 (5 bases). Per germline, CDR1 SGHRS and CDR2 YFSETQ. The CDR3 is 15 amino acids. Trimming left V 4 bases short and J 0 bases short, with 11 bases between. CDR3: CASSARDVAKNIQYF. For the CDR3, the DNA is TGCGCCAGCAGCGCCCGGGATGTAGCCAAAAACATTCAGTACTTC.

This rearrangement joins TRBV25-1 to TRBJ2-3, with D perhaps matching TRBD2 (5 bases). CDR1 is MGHDK and CDR2 is SYGVNS in the germline V gene. V was cut by 5 bases and J by 5 bases, with 17 bases left in between. The CDR3 runs to 15 residues. In DNA form, the CDR3 reads TGTGCCAGCAGTCCCCACGCGACGGGGAAAGATACGCAGTATTTT. The encoded protein is CASSPHATGKDTQYF.

J is TRBJ2-1 and V is TRBV5-1, with D tentatively TRBD1 (6 bases). Trimming removed 3 bases at V and 7 bases at J, with 14 bases between. Germline loops: CDR1 SGHRS, CDR2 YFSETQ. The CDR3 is 14 amino acids. CDR3: CASSSQGQINEQFF. The CDR3 coding sequence is TGCGCCAGCAGCTCGCAGGGGCAAATAAATGAGCAGTTCTTC.

There are a few counts of this clonotype. The chain joins TRBV14 to TRBJ2-1; D is unclear. The CDR3 extends over 14 amino acids. V was cut by 0 bases and J by 6 bases, with 9 bases left in between. Germline CDR1 reads SGHDN; CDR2 reads FVKESK. CDR3 bases: TGTGCCAGCAGCCAAGATCTAGTCCTCAATGAGCAGTTCTTC. Amino acids: CASSQDLVLNEQFF.

This clonotype was detected only a few times. This chain joins TRBV20-1 and TRBJ2-1; D ambiguous. The CDR3 totals 13 residues. Germline values: CDR1 DFQATT, CDR2 SNEGSKA (reference sequence). The CDR3 spells CSLKPLAYNEQFF. CDR3 DNA: TGCAGCCTAAAGCCTTTGGCCTACAATGAGCAGTTCTTC.

This clonotype was observed a handful of times. The rearrangement links TRBV14 to TRBJ2-7; no clear D gene. Trimming stripped 4 bases from V and 3 bases from J, with 10 bases between. The CDR3 has 13 residues. Germline CDR1 reads SGHDN; CDR2 reads FVKESK. Here the CDR3 DNA reads TGTGCCAGCAGCCGTCAATCCAACTACGAGCAGTACTTC. Amino acid sequence: CASSRQSNYEQYF.

This clonotype was counted many times. The genes are TRBV7-9 and TRBJ2-5; no firm D call. The CDR3 spans 12 residues. The germline gives CDR1 SEHNR, CDR2 FQNEAQ (reference sequence). V shed 0 bases and J shed 5 bases, with 4 bases lying between them. The CDR3 region is CASSLASETQYF. The CDR3 region has the DNA TGTGCCAGCAGCTTAGCAAGCGAGACCCAGTACTTC.

This clonotype was recorded a few times. The rearrangement joins TRBV20-1 to TRBJ1-1; D remains unclear. Germline V CDR1 and CDR2: DFQATT, SNEGSKA (reference sequence). CDR3 length: 15 residues. Trimming removed 0 bases at V and 0 bases at J, with 11 bases between. The CDR3 coding sequence is TGCAGTGCTAGAGACAGTCCACCTCTGAACACTGAAGCTTTCTTT. As protein: CSARDSPPLNTEAFF.

The V and J genes are TRBV9 and TRBJ2-3; tentative D call: TRBD2 (6 bases). CDR1 and CDR2 from the germline V gene are SGDLS and YYNGEE. This CDR3 has 14 amino acids. V lost 0 bases to trimming and J lost 7 bases, with 12 bases between them. The DNA of the CDR3 is TGTGCCAGCAGCGTAGGTTCGGGAGAGTATACGCAGTATTTT. It translates to CASSVGSGEYTQYF.

The chain has TRBV15 and TRBJ2-7; tentatively, D is TRBD2 (5 bases). The CDR3 consists of 13 residues. Trimming removed 4 bases from V and 1 base from J, with 8 bases in between. CDR1 and CDR2 (germline): LNHNV, YYDKDF (reference sequence). CDR3 region: CATSKERSYEQYF. The CDR3 DNA reads as TGTGCCACCAGCAAAGAGCGGTCCTACGAGCAGTACTTC.

For this clonotype: A read error may produce the germline difference seen at one junction end. The gene calls are TRBV5-1 and TRBJ2-1; D possibly uses TRBD1 or TRBD2 (6 bases each). The CDR3 length is 17 residues. CDR1 and CDR2 from the germline V gene are SGHRS and YFSETQ. The CDR3 protein is CASSFPRGRGAYNKQFF. Here the CDR3 DNA reads TGTGCCAGCAGCTTCCCGAGGGGTAGGGGGGCTTACAATAAGCAGTTCTTC.

The chain joins TRBV7-9 to TRBJ2-2; 10 nucleotides align to TRBD2. Germline trimming cut 5 bases from V and 3 bases from J; bases unmatched to any gene: 6. CDR1 and CDR2 from the germline V gene are SEHNR and FQNEAQ (reference sequence). The CDR3 totals 16 residues. The CDR3 spells CASSTSGRGYTGELFF. Here the CDR3 DNA reads TGTGCCAGCAGCACGAGCGGGAGGGGGTACACCGGGGAGCTGTTTTTT.

As regards this clonotype: The germline gene is not matched at one end of the junction; a read error may be the cause. V and J are TRBV4-1 and TRBJ2-1, with 8 bases that match TRBD2. The CDR3 consists of 13 residues. Germline lookup yields CDR1 MGHRA and CDR2 YSYEKL. CDR3 DNA sequence: TGCGCCAGCAGCCAAGATGAACTAGCGGAACGACGATTC. Amino acid sequence: CASSQDELAERRF.

This clonotype occurred a few times. The chain combines TRBV29-1 with TRBJ2-3; D unclear. CDR1 SQVTM and CDR2 ANQGSEA come from the germline V gene. The CDR3 totals 11 residues. Trimming shortened V by 4 bases and J by 3 bases, and 5 bases separated the two germline ends. CDR3 amino acids: CSVARTDTQYF. In DNA, the CDR3 is TGCAGCGTTGCCAGAACAGATACGCAGTATTTT.

The rearrangement links TRBV12-3 or TRBV12-4 to TRBJ2-7; a possible D gene is TRBD2 (6 bases). Trimming took off 3 bases at V and 0 bases at J, with 12 bases between the two ends. There are 15 residues in the CDR3. This CDR3 is CASSLGGLLSYEQYF. In DNA, the CDR3 is TGTGCCAGCAGTTTGGGGGGACTTCTCTCCTACGAGCAGTACTTC.